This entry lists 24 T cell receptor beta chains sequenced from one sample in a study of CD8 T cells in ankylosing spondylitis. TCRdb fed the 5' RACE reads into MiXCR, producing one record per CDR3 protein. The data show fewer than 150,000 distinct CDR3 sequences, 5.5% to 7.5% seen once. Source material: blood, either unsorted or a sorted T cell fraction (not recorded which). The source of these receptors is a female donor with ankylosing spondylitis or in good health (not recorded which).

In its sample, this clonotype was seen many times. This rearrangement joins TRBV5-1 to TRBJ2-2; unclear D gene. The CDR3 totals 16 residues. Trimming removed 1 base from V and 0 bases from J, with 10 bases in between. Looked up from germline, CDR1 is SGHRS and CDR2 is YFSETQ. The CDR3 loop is CASSLNVQANTGELFF. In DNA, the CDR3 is TGCGCCAGCAGCTTGAATGTTCAGGCGAACACCGGGGAGCTGTTTTTT. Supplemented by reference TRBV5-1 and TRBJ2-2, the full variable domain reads KAGVTQTPRYLIKTRGQQVTLSCSPISGHRSVSWYQQTPGQGLQFLFEYFSETQRNKGNFPGRFSGRQFSNSRSEMNVSTLELGDSALYLCASSLNVQANTGELFFGEGSRLTVL.

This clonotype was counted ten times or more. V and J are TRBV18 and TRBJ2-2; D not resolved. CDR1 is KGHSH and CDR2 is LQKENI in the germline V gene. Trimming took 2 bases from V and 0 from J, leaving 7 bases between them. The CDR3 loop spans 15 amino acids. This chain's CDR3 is CASSPRPTNTGELFF. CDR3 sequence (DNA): TGTGCCAGCTCACCAAGACCGACGAACACCGGGGAGCTGTTTTTT.

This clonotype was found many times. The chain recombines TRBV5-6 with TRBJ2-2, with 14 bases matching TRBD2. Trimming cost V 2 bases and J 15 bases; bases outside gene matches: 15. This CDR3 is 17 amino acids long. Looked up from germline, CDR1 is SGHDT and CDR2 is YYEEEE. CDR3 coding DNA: TGTGCCAGCAGCTTCGGACTAGCGGGGGGCCCTCCACCCGGGTTGTTTTTT. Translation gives CASSFGLAGGPPPGLFF.

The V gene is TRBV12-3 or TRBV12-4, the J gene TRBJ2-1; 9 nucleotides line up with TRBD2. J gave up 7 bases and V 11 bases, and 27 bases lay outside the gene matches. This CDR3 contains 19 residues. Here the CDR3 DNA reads TGTGCCTTCAGTTTAGGTGTGGGGGATGCGGGGGGGCGGAGGAATGAGCAGTTCTTC. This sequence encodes CAFSLGVGDAGGRRNEQFF.

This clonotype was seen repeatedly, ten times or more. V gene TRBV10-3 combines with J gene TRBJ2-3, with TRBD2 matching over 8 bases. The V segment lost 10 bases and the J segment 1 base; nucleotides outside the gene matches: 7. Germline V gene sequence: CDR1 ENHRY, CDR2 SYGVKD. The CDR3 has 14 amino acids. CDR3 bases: TGTGCCACAACGGGGGGGCCGGGCACAGATACGCAGTATTTT. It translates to CATTGGPGTDTQYF.

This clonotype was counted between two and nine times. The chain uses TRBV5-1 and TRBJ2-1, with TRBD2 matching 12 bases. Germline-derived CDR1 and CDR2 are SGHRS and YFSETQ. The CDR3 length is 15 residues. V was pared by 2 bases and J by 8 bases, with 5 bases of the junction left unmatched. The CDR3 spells CASSFLAGGQDEQFF. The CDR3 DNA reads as TGCGCCAGCAGCTTCCTAGCGGGGGGGCAGGATGAGCAGTTCTTC. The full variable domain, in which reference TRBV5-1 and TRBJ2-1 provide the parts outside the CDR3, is KAGVTQTPRYLIKTRGQQVTLSCSPISGHRSVSWYQQTPGQGLQFLFEYFSETQRNKGNFPGRFSGRQFSNSRSEMNVSTLELGDSALYLCASSFLAGGQDEQFFGPGTRLTVL.

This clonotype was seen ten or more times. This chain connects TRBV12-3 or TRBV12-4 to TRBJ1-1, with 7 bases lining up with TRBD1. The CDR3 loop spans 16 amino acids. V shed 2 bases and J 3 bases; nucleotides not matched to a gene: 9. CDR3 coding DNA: TGTGCCAGCAGTTTAAGCTTAGGGGACAGCGACACTGAAGCTTTCTTT. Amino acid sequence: CASSLSLGDSDTEAFF.

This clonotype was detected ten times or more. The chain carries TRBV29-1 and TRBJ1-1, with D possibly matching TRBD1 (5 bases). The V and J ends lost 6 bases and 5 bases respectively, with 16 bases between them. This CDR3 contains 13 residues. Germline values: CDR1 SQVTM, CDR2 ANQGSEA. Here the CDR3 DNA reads TGCAGCGTCGCAGGGTTTCCGGGGACTGAAGCTTTCTTT. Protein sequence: CSVAGFPGTEAFF.

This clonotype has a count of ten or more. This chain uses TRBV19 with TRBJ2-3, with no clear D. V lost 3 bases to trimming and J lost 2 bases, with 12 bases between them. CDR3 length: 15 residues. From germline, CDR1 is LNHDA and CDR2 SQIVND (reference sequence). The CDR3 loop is CASSILGSHTDTQYF. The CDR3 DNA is TGTGCCAGTAGTATTCTAGGCAGTCACACAGATACGCAGTATTTT.

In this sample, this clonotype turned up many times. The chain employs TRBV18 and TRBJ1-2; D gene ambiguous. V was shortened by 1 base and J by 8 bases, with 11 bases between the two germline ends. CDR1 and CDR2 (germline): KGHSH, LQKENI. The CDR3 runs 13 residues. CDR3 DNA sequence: TGTGCCAGCTCACCACGGAGGACTGAAGGCTACACCTTC. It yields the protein CASSPRRTEGYTF.

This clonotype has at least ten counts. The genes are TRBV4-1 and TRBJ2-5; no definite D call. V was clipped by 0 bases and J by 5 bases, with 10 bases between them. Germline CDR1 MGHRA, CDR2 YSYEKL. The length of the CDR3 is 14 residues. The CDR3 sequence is CASSQDLVVETQYF. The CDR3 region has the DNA TGCGCCAGCAGCCAAGATTTGGTCGTGGAGACCCAGTACTTC.

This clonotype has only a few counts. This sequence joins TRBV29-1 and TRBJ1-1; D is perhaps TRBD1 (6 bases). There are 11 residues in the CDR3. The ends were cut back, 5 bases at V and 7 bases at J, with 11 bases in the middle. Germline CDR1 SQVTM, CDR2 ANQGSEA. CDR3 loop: CSVTGAGEAFF. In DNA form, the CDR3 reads TGCAGCGTTACGGGGGCGGGTGAAGCTTTCTTT.

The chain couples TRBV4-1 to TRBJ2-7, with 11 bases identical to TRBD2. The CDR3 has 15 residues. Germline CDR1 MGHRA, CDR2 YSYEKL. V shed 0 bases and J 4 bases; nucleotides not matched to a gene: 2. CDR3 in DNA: TGCGCCAGCAGCCAAGATACTAGCGGGGGATACGAGCAGTACTTC. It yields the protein CASSQDTSGGYEQYF.

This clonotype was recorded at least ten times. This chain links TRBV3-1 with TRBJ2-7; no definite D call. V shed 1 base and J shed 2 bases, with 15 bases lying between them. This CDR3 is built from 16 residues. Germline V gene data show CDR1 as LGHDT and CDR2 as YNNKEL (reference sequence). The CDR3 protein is CASSQGIAIQTYEQYF. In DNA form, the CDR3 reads TGTGCCAGCAGCCAAGGAATAGCCATCCAAACCTACGAGCAGTACTTC.

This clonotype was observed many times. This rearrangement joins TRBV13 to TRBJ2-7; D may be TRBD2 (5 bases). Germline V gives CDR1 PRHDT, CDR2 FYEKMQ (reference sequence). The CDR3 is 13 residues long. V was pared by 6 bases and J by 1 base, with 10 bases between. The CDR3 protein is CASRTLGSYEQYF. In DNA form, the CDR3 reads TGTGCCAGCAGAACACTAGGGTCCTACGAGCAGTACTTC.

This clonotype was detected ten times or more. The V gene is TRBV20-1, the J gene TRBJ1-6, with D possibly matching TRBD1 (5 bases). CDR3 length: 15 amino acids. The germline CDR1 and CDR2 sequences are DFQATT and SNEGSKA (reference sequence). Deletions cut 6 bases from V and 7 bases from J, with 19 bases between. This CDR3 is CSATPLGVINSPLHF. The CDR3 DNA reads TGCAGTGCCACCCCCCTGGGGGTAATCAATTCACCCCTCCACTTT.

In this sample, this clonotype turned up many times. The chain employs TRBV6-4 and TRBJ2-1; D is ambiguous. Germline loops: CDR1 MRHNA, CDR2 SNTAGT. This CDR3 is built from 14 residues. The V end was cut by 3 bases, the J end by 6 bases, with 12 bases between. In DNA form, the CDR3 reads TGTGCCAGCAGTGAGGACCGGAATCTCAATGAGCAGTTCTTC. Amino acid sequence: CASSEDRNLNEQFF.

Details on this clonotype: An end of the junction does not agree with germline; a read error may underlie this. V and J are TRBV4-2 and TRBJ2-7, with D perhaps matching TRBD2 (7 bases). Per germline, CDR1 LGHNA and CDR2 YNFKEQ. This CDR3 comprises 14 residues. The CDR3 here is CAISPGGDNYEQYF. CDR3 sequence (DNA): TGTGCCATCAGCCCTGGGGGGGACAACTACGAGCAGTACTTC.

The CDR3 nucleotides are TGTGCCAGCAGCGCCCAGGCCGCGGCCACTGAAGCTTTCTTT. It yields the protein CASSAQAAATEAFF. The V and J genes are TRBV7-9 and TRBJ1-1, with D uncertain. Trimming cost V 5 bases and J 4 bases, with 14 bases left between them. The CDR3 is 14 residues long. Per the germline V gene, CDR1 is SEHNR and CDR2 is FQNEAQ (reference sequence).

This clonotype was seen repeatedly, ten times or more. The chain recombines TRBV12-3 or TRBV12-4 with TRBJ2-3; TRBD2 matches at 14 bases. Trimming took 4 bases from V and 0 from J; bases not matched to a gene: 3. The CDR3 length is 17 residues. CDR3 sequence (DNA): TGTGCCAGCAGTTATCGACTAGCGGGGGGGAGCACAGATACGCAGTATTTT. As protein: CASSYRLAGGSTDTQYF.

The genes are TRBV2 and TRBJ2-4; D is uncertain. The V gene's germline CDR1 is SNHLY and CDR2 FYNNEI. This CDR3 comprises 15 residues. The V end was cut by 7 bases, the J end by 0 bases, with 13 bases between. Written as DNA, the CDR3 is TGTGCCAGCAAAAAGGGCTTGATAGCCAAAAACATTCAGTACTTC. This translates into CASKKGLIAKNIQYF.

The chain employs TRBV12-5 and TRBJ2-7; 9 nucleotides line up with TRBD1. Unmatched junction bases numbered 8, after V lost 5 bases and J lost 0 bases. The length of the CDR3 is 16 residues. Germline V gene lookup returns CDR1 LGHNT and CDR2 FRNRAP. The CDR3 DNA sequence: TGTGCTAGTGGTACCCCCGGGACAGGGTACTCCTACGAGCAGTACTTC. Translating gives CASGTPGTGYSYEQYF.

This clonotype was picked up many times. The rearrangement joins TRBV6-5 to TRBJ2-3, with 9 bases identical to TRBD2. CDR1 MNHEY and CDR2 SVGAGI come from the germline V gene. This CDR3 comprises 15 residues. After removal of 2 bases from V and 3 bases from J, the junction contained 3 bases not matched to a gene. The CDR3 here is CASSYATSGTDTQYF. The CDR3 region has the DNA TGTGCCAGCAGTTACGCGACTAGCGGAACAGATACGCAGTATTTT.

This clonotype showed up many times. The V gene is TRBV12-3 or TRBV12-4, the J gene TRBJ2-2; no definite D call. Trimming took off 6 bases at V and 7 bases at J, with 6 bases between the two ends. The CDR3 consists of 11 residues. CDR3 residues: CASRGYGELFF. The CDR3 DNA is TGTGCCAGCAGGGGGTACGGGGAGCTGTTTTTT.